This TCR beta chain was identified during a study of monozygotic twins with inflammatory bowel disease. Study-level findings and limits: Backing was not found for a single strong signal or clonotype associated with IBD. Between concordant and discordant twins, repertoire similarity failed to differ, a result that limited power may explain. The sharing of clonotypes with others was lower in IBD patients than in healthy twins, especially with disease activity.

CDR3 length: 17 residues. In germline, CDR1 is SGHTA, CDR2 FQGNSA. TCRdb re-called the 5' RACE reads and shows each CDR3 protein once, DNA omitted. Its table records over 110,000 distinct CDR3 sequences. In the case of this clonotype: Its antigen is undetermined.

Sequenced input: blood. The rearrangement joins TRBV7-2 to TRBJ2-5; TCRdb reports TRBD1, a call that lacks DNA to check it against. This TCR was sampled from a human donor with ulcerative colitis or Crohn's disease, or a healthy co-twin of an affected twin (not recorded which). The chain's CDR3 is CASSLVLPQGAQETQYF.